The 25 T cell receptor beta chains listed next were all sequenced from one sample in a study of cytomegalovirus exposure and HLA in healthy donors. The study ran its PCR with 60 Vbeta and 13 Jbeta primers. Sequencing used immunoSEQ multiplex PCR; TCRdb keeps in-frame clones, though not all of them. The table lists about 110,000 clones, around 79% of them singletons. The sequenced sample consisted of PBMCs. These receptors all come from a woman aged 40 to 49 in good health and CMV-seronegative.

The chain is built from TRBV5-6 and TRBJ1-2; possible D gene TRBD1, 5 bases. This CDR3 region has 15 residues. V shed 1 base and J shed 3 bases, with 13 bases lying between them. From germline, CDR1 is SGHDT and CDR2 YYEEEE. The CDR3 DNA reads TGTGCCAGCAGCTTGTGGGGCAGTACTTACTATGGCTACACCTTC. Its protein is CASSLWGSTYYGYTF.

V gene TRBV10-1 combines with J gene TRBJ2-7, with 8 bases lining up with TRBD1. Germline V CDR1 and CDR2: WNHNN, SYGVQD (reference sequence). V lost 5 bases to trimming and J lost 3 bases; unmatched junction nucleotides: 6. This CDR3 has 14 amino acids. CDR3 sequence: CASSPGQVFYEQYF. The CDR3 DNA sequence: TGCGCCAGCAGTCCGGGACAGGTGTTCTACGAGCAGTACTTC.

CDR3 loop: CASSFGGGTDTQYF. CDR3 in DNA: TGTGCCAGCAGCTTCGGGGGAGGCACAGATACGCAGTATTTT. This rearrangement joins TRBV5-4 to TRBJ2-3, with a possible D match to TRBD2 (6 bases). Per the germline V gene, CDR1 is SGHNT and CDR2 is YYREEE (reference sequence). V dropped 2 bases and J dropped 1 base, with 8 bases sitting between them. CDR3 size: 14 residues. Full variable domain (outside the CDR3, taken from reference TRBV5-4 and TRBJ2-3): ETGVTQSPTHLIKTRGQQVTLRCSSQSGHNTVSWYQQALGQGPQFIFQYYREEENGRGNFPPRFSGLQFPNYSSELNVNALELDDSALYLCASSFGGGTDTQYFGPGTRLTVL.

CDR3 in DNA: TGTGCCAGCGGCATGGTTGGGGGCAGAATGAACACTGAAGCTTTCTTT. It yields the protein CASGMVGGRMNTEAFF. The chain has TRBV4-2 and TRBJ1-1; possible D gene TRBD1, 6 bases. The V gene lost 8 bases and the J gene lost 0 bases, with 19 bases spanning the gap. CDR3 length: 16 amino acids. Germline V gives CDR1 LGHNA, CDR2 YNFKEQ.

The V and J genes are TRBV19 and TRBJ2-5; 10 bases map to TRBD1. Germline-derived CDR1 and CDR2 are LNHDA and SQIVND (reference sequence). V was pared by 6 bases and J by 4 bases, with 8 bases of the junction left unmatched. CDR3 length equals 15 residues. This chain's CDR3 is CASSPDRGRLETQYF. The CDR3 nucleotides are TGTGCCAGTAGCCCCGACAGGGGGCGCTTAGAGACCCAGTACTTC. Combining the CDR3 with reference TRBV19 and TRBJ2-5 gives the whole variable domain DGGITQSPKYLFRKEGQNVTLSCEQNLNHDAMYWYRQDPGQGLRLIYYSQIVNDFQKGDIAEGYSVSREKKESFPLTVTSAQKNPTAFYLCASSPDRGRLETQYFGPGTRLLVL.

The chain links TRBV5-6 to TRBJ1-1; D is perhaps TRBD1 (5 bases). Germline V CDR1 and CDR2: SGHDT, YYEEEE. This CDR3 comprises 17 residues. V lost 1 base, J lost 9 bases, and 25 bases lay in between. The CDR3 nucleotides read TGTGCCAGCAGCTTGCCCATCTTGGGGGGAAAGGGGAAAAAAGCTTTCTTT. Amino acids: CASSLPILGGKGKKAFF.

The CDR3 region is CAISDFNEQFF. Written as DNA, the CDR3 is TGTGCCATCAGCGACTTTAATGAGCAGTTCTTC. The gene calls are TRBV10-3 and TRBJ2-1, with D unclear. CDR3 size: 11 residues. Trimming shortened V by 6 bases and J by 7 bases, and 7 bases separated the two germline ends. Looked up from germline, CDR1 is ENHRY and CDR2 is SYGVKD.

This chain uses TRBV4-1 with TRBJ2-7; TRBD2 might be the D (5 bases). The V end lost 4 bases, the J end lost 4 bases, and 17 bases lay between the germline ends. Germline V gene sequence: CDR1 MGHRA, CDR2 YSYEKL. The CDR3 has 15 residues. This CDR3 is CASSRGLASEYEQYF. The CDR3 DNA is TGCGCCAGCAGCCGAGGGCTAGCTTCGGAGTACGAGCAGTACTTC.

The chain links TRBV30 to TRBJ1-6; D perhaps matches TRBD1 (5 bases). The CDR3 is 12 amino acids. Germline V gene lookup returns CDR1 GTSNPN and CDR2 SVGIG (reference sequence). Between the trimmed V and J ends, which lost 8 bases and 5 bases, there was a span of 10 bases. The CDR3 region has the DNA TGTGCCGCGGGACGGGATAATTCACCCCTCCACTTT. Its translation is CAAGRDNSPLHF.

This clone came up a few times. The chain links TRBV7-2 to TRBJ2-3, with TRBD2 identical over 10 bases. This CDR3 has 16 residues. After removal of 5 bases from V and 4 bases from J, the junction contained 9 bases not matched to a gene. Germline V gives CDR1 SGHTA, CDR2 FQGNSA. Written as DNA, the CDR3 is TGTGCCAGCAGCCACGTGAGCGGGGGGGCCCCAGATACGCAGTATTTT. It codes for CASSHVSGGAPDTQYF. Drawing the rest from reference TRBV7-2 and TRBJ2-3, the complete variable domain is GAGVSQSPSNKVTEKGKDVELRCDPISGHTALYWYRQSLGQGLEFLIYFQGNSAPDKSGLPSDRFSAERTGGSVSTLTIQRTQQEDSAVYLCASSHVSGGAPDTQYFGPGTRLTVL.

V is TRBV11-2 and J is TRBJ1-2; tentative D call: TRBD1 (6 bases). Looked up from germline, CDR1 is SGHAT and CDR2 is FQNNGV. V lost 4 bases, J lost 4 bases, and 13 bases lay in between. CDR3 length: 14 residues. CDR3 in DNA: TGTGCCAGCAGCTCCGGGGGGGCCACCTATGGCTACACCTTC. Its translation is CASSSGGATYGYTF.

The chain couples TRBV27 to TRBJ1-1, with D possibly matching TRBD1 (6 bases). The CDR3 sequence is 13 residues long. Trimming cost V 4 bases and J 9 bases, with 15 bases left between them. In germline, CDR1 is MNHEY, CDR2 SMNVEV (reference sequence). This CDR3 reads CASSSSDSDQAFF. In nucleotides, the CDR3 is TGTGCCAGCAGTTCGTCGGACAGCGACCAAGCTTTCTTT.

V and J are TRBV10-1 and TRBJ1-1; D is unresolved. This CDR3 comprises 12 residues. Trimming took off 5 bases at V and 4 bases at J, with 8 bases between the two ends. The germline V gene encodes CDR1 WNHNN and CDR2 SYGVQD (reference sequence). The CDR3: CASSSSSTEAFF. DNA for the CDR3: TGCGCCAGCAGTTCATCGAGCACTGAAGCTTTCTTT.

The chain links TRBV2 to TRBJ1-3, with 7 bases aligning to TRBD1. The V gene end was trimmed by 5 bases and the J gene end by 0 bases; junction bases not matched to a gene: 7. This CDR3 has 16 amino acids. The germline gives CDR1 SNHLY, CDR2 FYNNEI. The CDR3, as DNA: TGTGCCAGCAGTTCTTTACAGGGGTCCTCTGGAAACACCATATATTTT. It codes for CASSSLQGSSGNTIYF.

The rearrangement joins TRBV5-6 to TRBJ1-3; 12 positions agree with TRBD1. The germline V gene has CDR1 SGHDT and CDR2 YYEEEE. After removal of 4 bases from V and 7 bases from J, the junction contained 12 bases not matched to a gene. The CDR3 contains 17 residues. This CDR3 is CASSQQGGQGAWNTIYF. The CDR3, as DNA: TGTGCCAGCAGCCAGCAGGGGGGACAGGGGGCTTGGAACACCATATATTTT.

The V and J genes are TRBV28 and TRBJ1-4; D is uncertain. The CDR3 extends over 13 amino acids. The germline gives CDR1 MDHEN, CDR2 SYDVKM. Trimming stripped 5 bases from V and 8 bases from J, with 12 bases between. The CDR3 here is CASSVPPFEKLFF. The CDR3 nucleotides are TGTGCCAGCAGTGTCCCCCCCTTCGAAAAACTGTTTTTT. Looking up the rest from reference TRBV28 and TRBJ1-4 gives the full variable domain: DVKVTQSSRYLVKRTGEKVFLECVQDMDHENMFWYRQDPGLGLRLIYFSYDVKMKEKGDIPEGYSVSREKKERFSLILESASTNQTSMYLCASSVPPFEKLFFGSGTQLSVL.

The chain carries TRBV28 and TRBJ2-2; D might be TRBD2 (7 bases). V lost 7 bases and J lost 6, with 12 bases in between. The CDR3 spans 13 residues. Germline V CDR1 and CDR2: MDHEN, SYDVKM. The CDR3 DNA reads as TGTGCCAGCATCGCGGGGGCGGCCGGGGAGCTGTTTTTT. This translates into CASIAGAAGELFF.

The chain is built from TRBV13 and TRBJ2-7, with 13 bases matching TRBD2. V lost 4 bases, J lost 4 bases, and 4 bases stayed unmatched. Per the germline V gene, CDR1 is PRHDT and CDR2 is FYEKMQ (reference sequence). CDR3 length equals 15 residues. The CDR3 sequence: CASSSLGLAGYEQYF. CDR3 nucleotide sequence: TGTGCCAGCAGCTCACTGGGACTAGCGGGGTACGAGCAGTACTTC. Combining the CDR3 with reference TRBV13 and TRBJ2-7 gives the whole variable domain AAGVIQSPRHLIKEKRETATLKCYPIPRHDTVYWYQQGPGQDPQFLISFYEKMQSDKGSIPDRFSAQQFSDYHSELNMSSLELGDSALYFCASSSLGLAGYEQYFGPGTRLTVT.

The chain is built from TRBV30 and TRBJ1-1, with D possibly TRBD1 on 5 matching bases. CDR1 is GTSNPN and CDR2 is SVGIG in the germline V gene (reference sequence). Trimming shortened V by 4 bases and J by 0 bases, and 15 bases separated the two germline ends. CDR3 length equals 15 residues. The DNA for the CDR3 is TGTGCCTGGACTTACGCCGGGACTATGAACACTGAAGCTTTCTTT. Translation: CAWTYAGTMNTEAFF.

J is TRBJ2-1 and V is TRBV15; D not certain. The germline CDR1 and CDR2 sequences are LNHNV and YYDKDF (reference sequence). Trimming shortened V by 4 bases and J by 8 bases, and 18 bases separated the two germline ends. The CDR3 spans 15 residues. CDR3 residues: CATSNDLESGDEQFF. The CDR3 nucleotides read TGTGCCACCAGCAATGATCTAGAGTCCGGCGATGAGCAGTTCTTC.

The chain combines TRBV11-3 with TRBJ2-3, with D perhaps matching TRBD1 (5 bases). Germline-derived CDR1 and CDR2 are SGHNT and YENEEA. Trimming cost V 6 bases and J 5 bases, with 12 bases left between them. This CDR3 is 13 amino acids long. CDR3: CASSVGPEDTQYF. CDR3 DNA: TGTGCCAGCAGTGTGGGGCCGGAAGATACGCAGTATTTT.

The rearrangement uses TRBV6-5 and TRBJ2-2, with D perhaps matching TRBD2 (6 bases). There are 15 residues in the CDR3. Germline V gene sequence: CDR1 MNHEY, CDR2 SVGAGI. Trimming shortened V by 0 bases and J by 6 bases, and 11 bases separated the two germline ends. CDR3 coding DNA: TGTGCCAGCAGTTACTCCGCGGGACGAGCCGGGGAGCTGTTTTTT. Protein: CASSYSAGRAGELFF.

This clone was picked up one time. The chain combines TRBV2 with TRBJ2-2; D not resolved. The V end lost 7 bases, the J end lost 2 bases, and 14 bases lay between the germline ends. The V gene's germline CDR1 is SNHLY and CDR2 FYNNEI. The CDR3 runs to 15 residues. The chain's CDR3 is CASTLPGFNTGELFF. CDR3 nucleotide sequence: TGTGCCAGCACCCTCCCAGGCTTCAACACCGGGGAGCTGTTTTTT. Supplemented by reference TRBV2 and TRBJ2-2, the full variable domain reads EPEVTQTPSHQVTQMGQEVILRCVPISNHLYFYWYRQILGQKVEFLVSFYNNEISEKSEIFDDQFSVERPDGSNFTLKIRSTKLEDSAMYFCASTLPGFNTGELFFGEGSRLTVL.

This chain uses TRBV30 with TRBJ1-1; D is uncertain. The CDR3 extends over 13 amino acids. CDR1 GTSNPN and CDR2 SVGIG come from the germline V gene (reference sequence). V lost 8 bases and J lost 1, with 14 bases in between. The chain's CDR3 is CAHRVFQNTEAFF. The DNA for the CDR3 is TGTGCCCACCGGGTTTTTCAGAACACTGAAGCTTTCTTT.

The chain uses TRBV5-1 and TRBJ1-2; D is possibly TRBD1 (6 bases). This CDR3 has 16 residues. The germline V gene encodes CDR1 SGHRS and CDR2 YFSETQ. The V end was cut by 0 bases, the J end by 4 bases, with 16 bases between. CDR3 protein: CASSLVPGGGPYGYTF. In DNA, the CDR3 is TGCGCCAGCAGCTTGGTTCCGGGCGGGGGGCCCTATGGCTACACCTTC.